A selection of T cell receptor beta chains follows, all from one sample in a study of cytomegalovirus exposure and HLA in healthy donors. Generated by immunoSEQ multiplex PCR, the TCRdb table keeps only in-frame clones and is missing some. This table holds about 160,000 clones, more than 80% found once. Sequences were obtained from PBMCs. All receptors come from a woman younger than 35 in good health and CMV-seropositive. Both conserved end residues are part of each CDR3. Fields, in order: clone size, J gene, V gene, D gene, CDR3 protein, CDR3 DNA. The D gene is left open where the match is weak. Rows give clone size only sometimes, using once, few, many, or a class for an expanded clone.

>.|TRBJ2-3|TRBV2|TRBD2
CASKTSGGYSTDTQYF
TGTGCCAGCAAGACTAGCGGGGGATATAGCACAGATACGCAGTATTTT
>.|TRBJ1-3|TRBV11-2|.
CASTKGAVSGNTIYF
TGTGCCAGCACCAAAGGGGCTGTCTCTGGAAACACCATATATTTT
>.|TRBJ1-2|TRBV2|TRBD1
CASRTGSFYGYTF
TGTGCCAGCAGGACAGGGAGTTTCTATGGCTACACCTTC
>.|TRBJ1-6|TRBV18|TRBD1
CASSPDRVGSPLHF
TGTGCCAGCTCACCCGACAGGGTTGGATCACCCCTCCACTTT
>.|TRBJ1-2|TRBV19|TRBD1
CASNPGQGGYGYTF
TGTGCCAGTAACCCGGGACAGGGAGGCTATGGCTACACCTTC
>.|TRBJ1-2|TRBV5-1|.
CASSLGQTHYGYTF
TGCGCCAGCAGCTTGGGACAGACCCACTATGGCTACACCTTC
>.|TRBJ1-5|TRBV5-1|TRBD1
CASSMTGQGNQPQHF
TGCGCCAGCAGCATGACAGGGCAGGGCAATCAGCCCCAGCATTTT
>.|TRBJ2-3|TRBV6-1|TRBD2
CASRTSGVADTQYF
TGTGCCAGCCGGACTAGCGGGGTTGCAGATACGCAGTATTTT
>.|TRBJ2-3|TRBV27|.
CASGRVGDTQYF
TGTGCCAGCGGAAGAGTCGGGGATACGCAGTATTTT
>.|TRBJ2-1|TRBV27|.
CASSTPGVGSYNEQFF
TGTGCCAGCAGTACCCCAGGGGTAGGATCCTACAATGAGCAGTTCTTC
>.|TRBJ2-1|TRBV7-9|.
CASSRLATRGNEQFF
TGTGCCAGCAGCCGGCTAGCGACGAGGGGCAATGAGCAGTTCTTC
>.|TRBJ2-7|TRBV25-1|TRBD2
CASSASASGPYEQYF
TGTGCCAGCAGTGCTTCGGCTAGCGGACCCTACGAGCAGTACTTC
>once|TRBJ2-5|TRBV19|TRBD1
CASSRMQGEETQYF
TGTGCCAGTAGTAGAATGCAGGGGGAAGAGACCCAGTACTTC
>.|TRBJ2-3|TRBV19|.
CASRGTGRDTQYF
TGTGCCAGTCGTGGTACAGGTAGGGATACGCAGTATTTT
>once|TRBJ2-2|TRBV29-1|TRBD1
CSGYRGPTGELFF
TGCAGCGGCTACAGGGGGCCCACCGGGGAGCTGTTTTTT
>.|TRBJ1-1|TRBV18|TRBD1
CASSLGQGRTEAFF
TGTGCCAGCTCACTAGGACAGGGCCGAACTGAAGCTTTCTTT
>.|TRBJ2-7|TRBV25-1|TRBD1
CASSDPGQSTYEQYF
TGTGCCAGCAGTGATCCGGGACAGAGTACCTACGAGCAGTACTTC
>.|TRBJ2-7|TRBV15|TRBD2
CATSNRLAGEYEQYF
TGTGCCACCAGCAACCGACTAGCGGGGGAATACGAGCAGTACTTC
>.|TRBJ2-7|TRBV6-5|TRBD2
CASSYRGVFLGEQYF
TGTGCCAGCAGTTACCGGGGGGTTTTCCTAGGCGAGCAGTACTTC
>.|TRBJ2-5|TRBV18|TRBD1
CASSKDRGETQYF
TGTGCCAGCTCGAAGGACAGGGGCGAGACCCAGTACTTC
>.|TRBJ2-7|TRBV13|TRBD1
CASSAAGTGRYEQYF
TGTGCCAGCAGCGCCGCCGGGACAGGCCGCTACGAGCAGTACTTC
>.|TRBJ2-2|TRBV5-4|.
CASSLTGRSNTGELFF
TGTGCCAGCAGCTTAACGGGGAGGTCGAACACCGGGGAGCTGTTTTTT
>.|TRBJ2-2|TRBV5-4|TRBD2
CASSVAGGTGELFF
TGTGCCAGCAGCGTAGCGGGGGGGACCGGGGAGCTGTTTTTT
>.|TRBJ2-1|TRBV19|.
CASTGKRALSYNEQFF
TGTGCCAGTACTGGAAAGCGGGCTCTCTCCTACAATGAGCAGTTCTTC
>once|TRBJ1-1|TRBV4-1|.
CASSHLGGSEAFF
TGCGCCAGCAGCCACCTGGGGGGAAGTGAAGCTTTCTTT
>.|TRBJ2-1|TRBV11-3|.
CASSLDPGEQFF
TGTGCCAGCAGCTTAGATCCGGGTGAGCAGTTCTTC
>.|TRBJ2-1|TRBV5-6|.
CASSSLSYNEQFF
TGTGCCAGCAGCTCCCTCTCCTACAATGAGCAGTTCTTC
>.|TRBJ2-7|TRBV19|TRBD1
CASSDRGSYEQYF
TGTGCCAGTAGCGACAGGGGATCCTACGAGCAGTACTTC
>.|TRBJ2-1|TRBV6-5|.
CASSYGLNEQFF
TGTGCCAGCAGTTACGGGCTGAATGAGCAGTTCTTC
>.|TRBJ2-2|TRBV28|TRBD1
CASSLDRGRVTGELFF
TGTGCCAGCAGCCTTGACAGGGGGCGTGTCACCGGGGAGCTGTTTTTT
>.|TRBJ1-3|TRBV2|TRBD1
CASRQGSGNTIYF
TGTGCCTCCCGACAGGGTTCTGGAAACACCATATATTTT
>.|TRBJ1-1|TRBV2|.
CASSEARGAFF
TGTGCCAGCAGTGAAGCTCGGGGAGCTTTCTTT
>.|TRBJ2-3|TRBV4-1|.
CASSQAPGEQYF
TGCGCCAGCAGCCAAGCCCCGGGGGAGCAGTATTTT
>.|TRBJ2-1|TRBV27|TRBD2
CASARTSGRLNEQFF
TGTGCCAGCGCCAGGACTAGCGGGAGGTTGAATGAGCAGTTCTTC
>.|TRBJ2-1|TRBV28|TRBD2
CASSLLAGDNEQFF
TGTGCCAGCAGTTTACTAGCGGGGGACAATGAGCAGTTCTTC
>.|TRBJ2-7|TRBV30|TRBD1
CAWSPVGDRVSYEQYF
TGTGCCTGGAGTCCGGTGGGGGACAGGGTCTCCTACGAGCAGTACTTC
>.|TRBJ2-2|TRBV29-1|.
CSVFFRGELFF
TGCAGCGTTTTCTTTCGGGGGGAGCTGTTTTTT
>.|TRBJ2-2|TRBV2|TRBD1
CASRVDREGAGELFF
TGTGCCAGCAGGGTGGACAGGGAAGGGGCCGGGGAGCTGTTTTTT
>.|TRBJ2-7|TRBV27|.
CASSQGDRVYEQYF
TGTGCCAGCAGCCAAGGTGACCGGGTCTACGAGCAGTACTTC
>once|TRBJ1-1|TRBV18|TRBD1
CASSAPQGVNTEAFF
TGTGCCAGCTCAGCACCACAGGGGGTGAACACTGAAGCTTTCTTT